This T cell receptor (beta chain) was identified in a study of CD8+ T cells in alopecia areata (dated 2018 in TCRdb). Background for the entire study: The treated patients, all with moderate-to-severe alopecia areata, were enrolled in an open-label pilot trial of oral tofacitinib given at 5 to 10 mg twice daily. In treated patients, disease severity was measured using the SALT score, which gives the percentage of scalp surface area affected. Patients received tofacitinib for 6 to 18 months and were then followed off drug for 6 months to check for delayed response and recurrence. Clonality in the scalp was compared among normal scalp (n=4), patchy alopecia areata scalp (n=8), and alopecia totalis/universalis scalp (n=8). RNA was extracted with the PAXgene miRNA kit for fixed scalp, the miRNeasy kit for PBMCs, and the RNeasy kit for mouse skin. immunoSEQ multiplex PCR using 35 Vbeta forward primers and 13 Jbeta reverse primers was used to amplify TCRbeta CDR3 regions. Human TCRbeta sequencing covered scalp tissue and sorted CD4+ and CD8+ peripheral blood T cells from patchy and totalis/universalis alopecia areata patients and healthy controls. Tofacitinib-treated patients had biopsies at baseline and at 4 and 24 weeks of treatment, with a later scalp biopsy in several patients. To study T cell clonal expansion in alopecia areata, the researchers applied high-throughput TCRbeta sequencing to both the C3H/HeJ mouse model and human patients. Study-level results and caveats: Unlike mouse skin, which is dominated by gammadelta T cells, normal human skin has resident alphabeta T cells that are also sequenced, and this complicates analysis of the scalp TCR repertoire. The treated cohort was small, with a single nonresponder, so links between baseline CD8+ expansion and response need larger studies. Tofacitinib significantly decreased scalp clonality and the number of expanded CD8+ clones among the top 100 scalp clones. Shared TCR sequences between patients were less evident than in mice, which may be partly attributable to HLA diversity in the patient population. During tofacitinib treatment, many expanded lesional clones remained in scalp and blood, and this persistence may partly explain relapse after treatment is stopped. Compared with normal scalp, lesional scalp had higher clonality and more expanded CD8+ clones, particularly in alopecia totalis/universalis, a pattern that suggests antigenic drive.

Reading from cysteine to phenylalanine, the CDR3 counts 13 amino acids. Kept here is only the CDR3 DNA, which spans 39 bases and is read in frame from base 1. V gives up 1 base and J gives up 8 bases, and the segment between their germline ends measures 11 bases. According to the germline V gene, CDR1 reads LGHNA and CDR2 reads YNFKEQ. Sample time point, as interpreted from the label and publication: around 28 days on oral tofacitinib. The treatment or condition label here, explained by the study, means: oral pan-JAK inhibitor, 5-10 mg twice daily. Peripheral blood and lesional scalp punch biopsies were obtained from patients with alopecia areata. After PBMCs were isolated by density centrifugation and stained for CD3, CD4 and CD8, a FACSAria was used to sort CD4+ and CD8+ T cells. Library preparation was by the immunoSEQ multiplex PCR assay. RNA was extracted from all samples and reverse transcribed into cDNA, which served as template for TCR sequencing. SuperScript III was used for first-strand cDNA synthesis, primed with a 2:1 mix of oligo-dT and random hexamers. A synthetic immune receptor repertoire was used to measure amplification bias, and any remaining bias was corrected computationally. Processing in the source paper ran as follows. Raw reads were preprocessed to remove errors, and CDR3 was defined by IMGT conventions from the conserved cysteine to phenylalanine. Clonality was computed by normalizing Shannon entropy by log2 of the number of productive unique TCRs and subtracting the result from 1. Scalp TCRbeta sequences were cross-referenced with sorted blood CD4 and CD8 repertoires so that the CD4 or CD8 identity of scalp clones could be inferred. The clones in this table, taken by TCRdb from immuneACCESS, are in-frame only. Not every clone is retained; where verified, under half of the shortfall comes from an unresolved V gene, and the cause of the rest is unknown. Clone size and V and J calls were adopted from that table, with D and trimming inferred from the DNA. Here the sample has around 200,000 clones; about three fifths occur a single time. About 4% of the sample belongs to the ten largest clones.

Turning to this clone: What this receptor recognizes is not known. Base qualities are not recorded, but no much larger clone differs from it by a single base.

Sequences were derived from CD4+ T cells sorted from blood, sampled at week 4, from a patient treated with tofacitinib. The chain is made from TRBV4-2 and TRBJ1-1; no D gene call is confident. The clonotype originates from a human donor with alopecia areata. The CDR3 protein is CASSQVGSGEAFF. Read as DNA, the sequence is TGTGCCAGCAGCCAAGTGGGTTCCGGAGAAGCTTTCTTT.